A selection of T cell receptor beta chains follows, all from one sample in a study of HIV-infected patients and healthy controls. TCRdb fed the 5' RACE reads into MiXCR, producing one record per CDR3 protein. The sample shows about 5,700 distinct CDR3 sequences, 7% to 9.5% of them seen only once. The material sequenced was blood, taken during antiretroviral therapy. The origin of the receptors is an adult with HIV infection. The CDR3 runs from the conserved cysteine through the conserved F or W. D genes are given only for firm matches. Rows give clone size only sometimes, using once, few, many, or a class for an expanded clone.

>many|TRBV29-1|TRBJ1-1|NA
TGCAGCGCTGGGACACCGAACACTGAAGCTTTCTTT
CSAGTPNTEAFF
>NA|TRBV11-1|TRBJ2-7|NA
TGTGCCAGCAGCCCGGAAGGGGGAATCGAGCAGTACTTC
CASSPEGGIEQYF
>many|TRBV6-5|TRBJ1-2|TRBD1
TGTGCCAGCAGTTACCAAGGACAGGGGACTAACTATGGCTACACCTTC
CASSYQGQGTNYGYTF
>medium-sized|TRBV28|TRBJ1-5|NA
TGTGCCAGCAGATTGAGGTCATTTTATAGCAATCAGCCCCAGCATTTT
CASRLRSFYSNQPQHF
>many|TRBV25-1|TRBJ2-5|NA
TGTGCCAGCAGTCTACCCAGGCCCCAAGAGACCCAGTACTTC
CASSLPRPQETQYF
>NA|TRBV3-1|TRBJ1-1|NA
TGTGCCAGCATCTTACAGGGAACCACTGAAGCTTTCTTT
CASILQGTTEAFF
>NA|TRBV10-3|TRBJ2-7|TRBD2
TGTGCCACGGGGGGGACGGGTCTGGCCTACGAGCAGTACTTC
CATGGTGLAYEQYF
>medium-sized|TRBV20-1|TRBJ2-2|NA
TGCAGTGCTAGAGTTACGGGAAACACCGGGGAGCTGTTTTTT
CSARVTGNTGELFF
>few|TRBV5-4|TRBJ1-2|TRBD1
TGTGCCAGCAGCCACCCGGACAGGGCGTTAGGTGGCTACACCTTC
CASSHPDRALGGYTF
>many|TRBV10-3|TRBJ1-2|NA
TGTGCCATCAGATTTCCAGGATCTAACTATGGCTACACCTTC
CAIRFPGSNYGYTF
>many|TRBV6-2/TRBV6-3|TRBJ1-1|TRBD1
TGTGCCAGCATCCGACAGGGGGCTTGGAACACTGAAGCTTTCTTT
CASIRQGAWNTEAFF
>medium-sized|TRBV5-6|TRBJ2-1|TRBD1
TGTGCCAGCAGCCCTGGACAGGGTTCCCCTACCGAGCAGTTCTTC
CASSPGQGSPTEQFF
>medium-sized|TRBV2|TRBJ2-1|TRBD2
TGTGCCAGCAGTCCGGGACTAGCGGGATGGGACAATGAGCAGTTCTTC
CASSPGLAGWDNEQFF
>few|TRBV5-4|TRBJ1-2|NA
TGTGCCAGCACCAGGGGCAGGATGAATGGCTACACCTTC
CASTRGRMNGYTF
>few|TRBV3-1|TRBJ1-1|NA
TGTGCCAGCAGCCAGCCCGCGGGACATGGCACTGAAGCTTTCTTT
CASSQPAGHGTEAFF
>NA|TRBV29-1|TRBJ1-2|NA
TGCAGCGTCTCCGTGGGCTATGGCTACACCTTC
CSVSVGYGYTF
>medium-sized|TRBV27|TRBJ1-1|NA
TGTGCCAGCAGTCCAGTCGCTCGGGACGCCAGAGTCACTGAAGCTTTCTTT
CASSPVARDARVTEAFF
>many|TRBV7-8|TRBJ1-5|NA
TGTGCCAGCAGCTTGGAGGCAGGACCGTATCAGCCCCAGCATTTT
CASSLEAGPYQPQHF
>few|TRBV6-5|TRBJ2-1|NA
TGTGCCAGCAGCTCTCCGGGACTCTACAATGAGCAGTTCTTC
CASSSPGLYNEQFF
>many|TRBV5-4|TRBJ1-2|NA
TGTGCCAGCAGCTTGGAGGGAAACTATGGCTACACCTTC
CASSLEGNYGYTF
>many|TRBV27|TRBJ2-7|TRBD1
TGTGCCAGCAGTTTATCTGTCTGGACAGGGCTAACTTACGAGCAGTACTTC
CASSLSVWTGLTYEQYF
>many|TRBV5-1|TRBJ2-5|NA
TGCGCCAGCAGCTTAGGACAGGGAGGGGGAGAGACCCAGTACTTC
CASSLGQGGGETQYF
>many|TRBV27|TRBJ1-1|NA
TGTGCCAGCAGTTTAAGGGCTATGCTGACTGAAGCTTTCTTT
CASSLRAMLTEAFF
>medium-sized|TRBV4-1|TRBJ2-1|NA
TGCGCCAGCAGCCAAGATATGGGGGGATACAATGAGCAGTTCTTC
CASSQDMGGYNEQFF
>NA|TRBV12-3/TRBV12-4|TRBJ1-1|NA
TGTGCCAGCAGTTCTTCCACTGAAGCTTTCTTT
CASSSSTEAFF
>few|TRBV28|TRBJ1-5|NA
TGTGCCAGCACGCTCGCGGCGAGCAATCAGCCCCAGCATTTT
CASTLAASNQPQHF
>many|TRBV24-1|TRBJ2-7|NA
TGTGCCACCGCAGTAAGCTCCTACGAGCAGTACTTC
CATAVSSYEQYF
>many|TRBV6-5|TRBJ2-2|NA
TGTGCCAGCAGGTCAACAGGGTTGGTAAAGAACACCGGGGAGCTGTTTTTT
CASRSTGLVKNTGELFF
>many|TRBV25-1|TRBJ2-1|NA
TGTGCCAGCAGTGAGTCCGGCCGGAATGAGCAGTTCTTC
CASSESGRNEQFF
>few|TRBV4-2|TRBJ2-1|NA
TGTGCCAGCAGCCAAGAACAGGGTTTCTACAATGAGCAGTTCTTC
CASSQEQGFYNEQFF
>medium-sized|TRBV28|TRBJ1-2|NA
TGTGCCAGCAGTCCATTTGGCGCACCTATACAGGGAGAGGGCTATGGCTACACCTTC
CASSPFGAPIQGEGYGYTF
>few|TRBV6-5|TRBJ2-1|NA
TGTGCCAGCAGCCCACTTCTAGAACCCAGGAATGAGCAGTTCTTC
CASSPLLEPRNEQFF
>medium-sized|TRBV6-1|TRBJ1-1|NA
TGTGCCAGCATTTCCTGGTTCGGGGACACTGAAGCTTTCTTT
CASISWFGDTEAFF
>many|TRBV5-1|TRBJ2-1|TRBD2
TGCGCCAGCAGCTCGGTAGCGGGGACCTACAATGAGCAGTTCTTC
CASSSVAGTYNEQFF
>NA|TRBV25-1|TRBJ2-7|NA
TGTGCCAGCAGTGGATCCGGGACCAGTGGATACGAGCAGTACTTC
CASSGSGTSGYEQYF
>medium-sized|TRBV7-9|TRBJ1-2|NA
TGTGCCAGCAGCTTAGAAGGGGTTGATGGCTACACCTTC
CASSLEGVDGYTF
>many|TRBV10-3|TRBJ2-7|NA
TGTGCCATAGCCCGGGACTACGAGCAGTACTTC
CAIARDYEQYF
>many|TRBV12-3/TRBV12-4|TRBJ1-1|NA
TGTGCCAGCAGTTTAGGGCAGGTTGGAGCTTTCTTT
CASSLGQVGAFF
>medium-sized|TRBV6-5|TRBJ2-7|NA
TGTGCCAGCAGTTACTCTTTAACAGGTCCCTACGAGCAGTACTTC
CASSYSLTGPYEQYF
>medium-sized|TRBV29-1|TRBJ1-1|NA
TGCAGCGTTGAAGACGCGGGAGTAGGGGACACTGAAGCTTTCTTT
CSVEDAGVGDTEAFF
>NA|TRBV29-1|TRBJ2-2|TRBD2
TGCAGCGTTGAGCCGGGGGGGAGGCGTACCGGGGAGCTGTTTTTT
CSVEPGGRRTGELFF
>many|TRBV12-3/TRBV12-4|TRBJ2-1|NA
TGTGCCAGCAGTTTCCAGGGAGACAATGAGCAGTTCTTC
CASSFQGDNEQFF
>medium-sized|TRBV7-6|TRBJ1-1|NA
TGTGCCAGCAGCTTAGAAGTGAACACTGAAGCTTTCTTT
CASSLEVNTEAFF
>many|TRBV7-2|TRBJ2-7|TRBD1
TGTGCCAGCAGCTTTTCAGGGGGCTACTACGAGCAGTACTTC
CASSFSGGYYEQYF
>medium-sized|TRBV10-3|TRBJ2-1|NA
TGTGCCATCAGCCCCCGGACTGATTACAATGAGCAGTTCTTC
CAISPRTDYNEQFF
>few|TRBV19|TRBJ1-1|TRBD1
TGTGCCAGTAGTTCCCAGGGGGCAGGAACTGAAGCTTTCTTT
CASSSQGAGTEAFF
>medium-sized|TRBV7-6|TRBJ2-3|TRBD2
TGTGCCAGCAGCCAGAGACTAGGCGGGAGGTTGACAGATACGCAGTATTTT
CASSQRLGGRLTDTQYF
>medium-sized|TRBV7-9|TRBJ1-1|NA
TGTGCCAGCAGCAAACGGGACGGCCACACTGAAGCTTTCTTT
CASSKRDGHTEAFF
>NA|TRBV15|TRBJ2-5|NA
TGTGCCACCAGCCTGGGGACGGGAGCAGCGACCCAGTACTTC
CATSLGTGAATQYF
>medium-sized|TRBV28|TRBJ2-7|NA
TGTGCCAGCAGTTTGGCGTCCGAGCAGTACTTC
CASSLASEQYF
>medium-sized|TRBV11-2|TRBJ2-5|NA
TGTGCCAGCAGCTTAGATCCCACTAGGGGGGGGTACTTC
CASSLDPTRGGYF
>medium-sized|TRBV12-3/TRBV12-4|TRBJ1-5|NA
TGTGCCAGCAGTTTTACGGGTGATCAGCCCCAGCATTTT
CASSFTGDQPQHF
>medium-sized|TRBV20-1|TRBJ1-4|NA
TGCAGTGCTAGACCCGACGGGGGGGAAAAACTGTTTTTT
CSARPDGGEKLFF
>few|TRBV7-9|TRBJ2-3|TRBD2
TGTGCCAGCAGCTTAGTACCGCGGGAGCAGGGCACAGATACGCAGTATTTT
CASSLVPREQGTDTQYF
>NA|TRBV10-3|TRBJ1-1|TRBD1
TGTGCCATCAGTGAGGGGACAGGGGGGACAGAAGCTTTCTTT
CAISEGTGGTEAFF